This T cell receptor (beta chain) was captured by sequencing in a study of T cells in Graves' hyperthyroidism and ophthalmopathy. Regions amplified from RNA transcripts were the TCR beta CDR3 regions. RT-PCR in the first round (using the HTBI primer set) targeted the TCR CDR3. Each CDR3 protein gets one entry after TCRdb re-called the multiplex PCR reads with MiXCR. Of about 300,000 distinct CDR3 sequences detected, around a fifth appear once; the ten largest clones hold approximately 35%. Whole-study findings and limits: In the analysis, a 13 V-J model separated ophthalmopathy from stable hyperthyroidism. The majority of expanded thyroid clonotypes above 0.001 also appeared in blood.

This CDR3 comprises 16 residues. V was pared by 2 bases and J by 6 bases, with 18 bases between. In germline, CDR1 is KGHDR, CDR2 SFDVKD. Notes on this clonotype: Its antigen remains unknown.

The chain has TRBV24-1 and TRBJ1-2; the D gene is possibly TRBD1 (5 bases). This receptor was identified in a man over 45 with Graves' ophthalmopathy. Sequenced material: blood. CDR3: CATSDSKILGQDGYTF. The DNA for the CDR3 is TGTGCCACCAGTGATTCGAAAATATTAGGACAAGATGGCTACACCTTC.